These T cell receptor beta chains were read from a single sample in a study of metastatic and nonmetastatic thyroid tumors. MiXCR was used by TCRdb to re-call the PCR reads. The data contain over 20,000 clones, approximately 10% of them singletons. The specimen sequenced was blood. These receptors were collected from a female donor with papillary thyroid cancer or a benign thyroid nodule (not recorded which). Some clones in this sample may be carry-over from other donors' samples. CDR3s include the opening cysteine and the closing phenylalanine or tryptophan.

V gene	J gene	CDR3 length	CDR3 protein
TRBV7-2	TRBJ2-2	17	CASRFYVSGVRTGELFF
TRBV19	TRBJ1-1	15	CASSIPGQGATEAFF
TRBV5-1	TRBJ2-7	14	CASSFTGGSDEQYF
TRBV4-1	TRBJ2-2	16	CASSHPKAGATGELFF
TRBV6-4	TRBJ2-1	15	CASSDSGGGYNEQFF
TRBV11-2	TRBJ2-2	17	CASSSGLAGVFTGELFF
TRBV10-2	TRBJ2-7	15	CASSDLAGGPYEQYF
TRBV20-1	TRBJ2-1	14	CSARGAGDVNEQFF
TRBV6-2/TRBV6-3	TRBJ1-5	15	CASSYDGAGSQPQHF
TRBV6-2/TRBV6-3	TRBJ1-5	15	CASTDGVYSNQPQHF
TRBV20-1	TRBJ2-7	15	CSAGLAGGPEDEQYF
TRBV4-1	TRBJ2-7	15	CASSQDPRVVGEQYF
TRBV28	TRBJ1-5	19	CASRSSVTGRVWSNQPQHF
TRBV25-1	TRBJ2-2	14	CAISRAGYTGELFF
TRBV20-1	TRBJ2-1	15	CSARRRLAVNNEQFF
TRBV6-5	TRBJ2-1	15	CASSSTSGSYDEQFF
TRBV19	TRBJ2-5	13	CASSIDLIETQYF